A single T cell receptor (beta chain) is shown here with its context. Its antigen is unidentified. The CDR3 spans 13 residues. J gave up 0 bases and V 6 bases, and 2 bases lay outside the gene matches. The germline V gene has CDR1 MNHNY and CDR2 SVGAGI (reference sequence). The data derive from a study of OX40 agonist ivuxolimab in advanced cancers. Across the whole study: Under the entry rules, prior anti-PD-1, anti-PD-L1 or anti-CTLA-4 therapy was allowed, and 35% to 40% had some.

Measured with immunoSEQ multiplex PCR; TCRdb has only the in-frame clones, and not every one. This sample yields roughly 56,000 clones, of which 82% are seen a single time; more than 1.2% belongs to the top ten. The timepoints at which blood was sampled were baseline, cycle 4 day 1, and cycle 7 day 1. Points from the study as a whole: Circulating CD4+ and CD8+ T cells showed clonal expansion by week 6 at 0.1 to 3.0 mg/kg. Expanded clones belonging to CD8+ T cells outnumbered, on average, those of CD4+.

The sequenced sample was CD4+ or CD8+ T cells sorted from blood, obtained in a trial of the OX40 agonist ivuxolimab. The chain carries TRBV6-6 and TRBJ2-7; 7 bases fit TRBD2. The sequence came from an adult with an advanced solid tumor such as melanoma, head and neck, liver or kidney cancer. Here the CDR3 reads CASSPGGSYEQYF. The CDR3 DNA reads TGTGCCAGCAGCCCGGGAGGCTCCTACGAGCAGTACTTC.